Reported below is one T cell receptor beta chain. The same CDR3 also results from other DNA sequences found in this sample. Measured with immunoSEQ multiplex PCR; TCRdb has only the in-frame clones, and not every one. The table includes fewer than 140,000 clones, 90% detected once. The sample is drawn from a study of OX40 agonist ivuxolimab in advanced cancers. The germline CDR1 and CDR2 sequences are MNHEY and SVGAGI. The CDR3 covers 13 residues. The V end was cut by 2 bases, the J end by 4 bases, with 6 bases between. This sample comprised CD4+ or CD8+ T cells sorted from blood, obtained in a trial of the OX40 agonist ivuxolimab. This receptor was taken from an adult with an advanced solid tumor such as melanoma, head and neck, liver or kidney cancer. This chain links TRBV6-5 with TRBJ1-5, with D possibly TRBD1 on 5 matching bases. The CDR3 sequence is CASSYRGNQPQHF. The CDR3 bases are TGTGCCAGCAGTTACCGGGGGAATCAGCCCCAGCATTTT.